These T cell receptor beta chains were read from a single sample in a study of OX40 agonist ivuxolimab in advanced cancers. This table comes from immunoSEQ multiplex PCR, and its TCRdb copy is limited to in-frame clones, with some not included. The profile covers approximately 84,000 clones, with 94% appearing a single time and roughly 2.8% taken by the ten largest. The sequences come from CD4+ or CD8+ T cells sorted from blood, collected in a trial of the OX40 agonist ivuxolimab. The source of these receptors is an adult with an advanced solid tumor such as melanoma, head and neck, liver or kidney cancer. Both conserved end residues are trimmed from each CDR3. The order of the fields is J gene, D gene, V gene, CDR3 protein. A D gene is named only where the DNA matches it firmly.

J gene: TRBJ2-7; D gene: TRBD2; V gene: TRBV30; CDR3 protein: AWSRASGNYEQY
J gene: TRBJ1-2; D gene: .; V gene: TRBV5-6; CDR3 protein: ASSLAADLNYGYT
J gene: TRBJ2-6; D gene: .; V gene: TRBV5-6; CDR3 protein: ASSLGFGANVLT
J gene: TRBJ2-5; D gene: .; V gene: TRBV13; CDR3 protein: ASSLDLSSQETQY
J gene: TRBJ2-7; D gene: .; V gene: TRBV27; CDR3 protein: ASSLPNDRISYEQY
J gene: TRBJ1-2; D gene: .; V gene: TRBV15; CDR3 protein: ATSRDPGTNYGYT
J gene: TRBJ2-7; D gene: .; V gene: TRBV27; CDR3 protein: ASGGTDLYEQY
J gene: TRBJ2-3; D gene: TRBD1; V gene: TRBV4-1; CDR3 protein: ASSQRQGSSTDTQY
J gene: TRBJ2-1; D gene: .; V gene: TRBV7-9; CDR3 protein: ASSSRTSYNEQF
J gene: TRBJ1-1; D gene: .; V gene: TRBV30; CDR3 protein: AWSVGGGTEAF
J gene: TRBJ2-1; D gene: .; V gene: TRBV11-3; CDR3 protein: AGLGQSRDNEQF
J gene: TRBJ2-1; D gene: .; V gene: TRBV5-8; CDR3 protein: ASSGDQTSYNEQF
J gene: TRBJ2-7; D gene: TRBD2; V gene: TRBV19; CDR3 protein: ASSITIVSGDYEQY
J gene: TRBJ2-1; D gene: .; V gene: TRBV11-2; CDR3 protein: ASSTQKDGRGEQF
J gene: TRBJ2-3; D gene: TRBD2; V gene: TRBV5-4; CDR3 protein: ASSLAQKVGTSGTQY
J gene: TRBJ2-1; D gene: .; V gene: TRBV19; CDR3 protein: ASSIHHEQF
J gene: TRBJ2-1; D gene: TRBD2; V gene: TRBV6-5; CDR3 protein: ASRSTSGKGNEQF
J gene: TRBJ1-1; D gene: .; V gene: TRBV6-6; CDR3 protein: ASSYAGSNAF
J gene: TRBJ1-6; D gene: TRBD1; V gene: TRBV19; CDR3 protein: ASTVQGEKNSPLH
J gene: TRBJ2-1; D gene: TRBD2; V gene: TRBV2; CDR3 protein: ASRTSGVINEQF
J gene: TRBJ2-3; D gene: TRBD1; V gene: TRBV19; CDR3 protein: ASCPRQGSDTQY
J gene: TRBJ1-1; D gene: .; V gene: TRBV5-6; CDR3 protein: ASSFGLGGQAEAF
J gene: TRBJ2-5; D gene: .; V gene: TRBV27; CDR3 protein: ASSPLAGRETQY
J gene: TRBJ2-3; D gene: TRBD1; V gene: TRBV5-6; CDR3 protein: ASSLGQGGSTDTQY
J gene: TRBJ1-5; D gene: .; V gene: TRBV19; CDR3 protein: ASSIGRGNQPQH
J gene: TRBJ2-5; D gene: TRBD2; V gene: TRBV19; CDR3 protein: ASSPGSGRGETQY
J gene: TRBJ1-5; D gene: .; V gene: TRBV28; CDR3 protein: ASSWQGLNQPQH
J gene: TRBJ2-7; D gene: .; V gene: TRBV27; CDR3 protein: ASSLTLLGSSYEQY
J gene: TRBJ2-1; D gene: .; V gene: TRBV29-1; CDR3 protein: SVENPLSSYNEQF
J gene: .; D gene: .; V gene: TRBV27; CDR3 protein: ASSLGGGPTYEQY
J gene: .; D gene: .; V gene: TRBV5-4; CDR3 protein: ASRAGHGEQY
J gene: TRBJ2-7; D gene: .; V gene: TRBV13; CDR3 protein: ASSLSSSGGLPYEQY